This T cell receptor (beta chain) emerged from a study of blood T cell repertoires in COVID-19 (dated by TCRdb to 2020 to 2021). Looking at the study overall: Collaborator samples came from the United States, Italy and Spain and covered acute and convalescent phases of COVID-19. The prospective study material was composed of cDNA or gDNA derived from T cells, B-cell-depleted T cells, or PBMCs. Subjects who had been exposed to COVID-19, were actively infected with it, or had recovered from it provided the deeply sampled blood TCRbeta repertoires that made up the dataset. The repertoires were made available in a free public database intended to serve as a resource for research on the immune response to SARS-CoV-2. Samples came from the ongoing ImmuneRACE study (first 160 participants) plus 1,254 subjects from 6 global collaborators. The sample metadata nearly always contained a de-identified subject ID, COVID-19 status, age in years and sex. Where available, HLA class I and class II types were taken from metadata supplied by the sample provider and were not determined by assay-based typing. What the work shows at the level of the full study, not this receptor alone: The amount of clinical and demographic metadata varied by source and participant and was provided uncurated.

Trimming at the junction amounts to 0 bases on V and 2 bases on J, and the germline ends lie 11 bases apart. The CDR3 has 15 amino acids, counting the end cysteine and phenylalanine. CDR3 DNA only is kept here, 45 bases in frame from base 1. CDR1 is given as SGDLS and CDR2 as YYNGEE, both from the germline V gene. TCRbeta CDR3 regions were amplified from genomic DNA by means of the immunoSEQ Assay, a bias-controlled multiplex PCR. Regarding the original processing steps: Nucleated cell counts per sample were estimated from amplification of reference gene primers within the assay. To quantify the absolute abundance of each unique TCRbeta CDR3 rearrangement, sequence reads were collapsed and filtered. For each sample, productive Simpson clonality was calculated as the square root of Simpson's diversity index over productive rearrangements. TCRdb mirrors the immuneACCESS table, restricted to in-frame sequences. Some clones are absent from its copies; in checked studies, under half trace to an unresolved V gene, and the reason for the others is unknown. V, J and clone size reflect that table, while D and trimming were determined from the DNA. The sample records around 200,000 clones, roughly nine tenths of which are singletons. Of the sample, approximately 11% is held by the ten largest clones.

On this clone itself: No cognate antigen has been identified for it. No much larger clone is present one base from it, and per-base qualities are unavailable.

One collaborating source in Seattle enrolled patients while the patients were actively infected and followed the patients over time throughout the course of disease. The collaborating institutions used their own protocols to collect whole blood in K2EDTA tubes. For TCRbeta analysis, collaborators shipped samples as frozen whole blood, isolated PBMCs, or DNA extracted from either of those sample types. The receptor was derived from a woman aged 55-75 years with COVID-19, enrolled during active disease. The rearranged chain carries TRBV9 and TRBJ1-2, and perhaps TRBD1 as D gene, on 5 matching bases. The specimen was peripheral blood. In nucleotide form, the sequence is TGTGCCAGCAGCGTAGATGGCAGGGCAAACTATGGCTACACCTTC. It is translated as CASSVDGRANYGYTF.